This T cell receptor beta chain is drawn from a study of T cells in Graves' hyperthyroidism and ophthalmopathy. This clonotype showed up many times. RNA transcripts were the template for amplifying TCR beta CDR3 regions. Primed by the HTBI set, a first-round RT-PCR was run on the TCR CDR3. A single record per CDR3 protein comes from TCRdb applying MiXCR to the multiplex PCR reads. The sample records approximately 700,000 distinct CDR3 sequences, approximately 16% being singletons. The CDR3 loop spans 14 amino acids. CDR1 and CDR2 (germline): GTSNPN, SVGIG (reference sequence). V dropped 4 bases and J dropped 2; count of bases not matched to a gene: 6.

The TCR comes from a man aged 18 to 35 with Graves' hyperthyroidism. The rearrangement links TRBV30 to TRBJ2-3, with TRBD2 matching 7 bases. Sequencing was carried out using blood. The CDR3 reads CAWKQAGYTDTQYF. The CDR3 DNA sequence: TGTGCCTGGAAACAAGCGGGGTACACAGATACGCAGTATTTT. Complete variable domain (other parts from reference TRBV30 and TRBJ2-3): SQTIHQWPATLVQPVGSPLSLECTVEGTSNPNLYWYRQAAGRGLQLLFYSVGIGQISSEVPQNLSASRPQDRQFILSSKKLLLSDSGFYLCAWKQAGYTDTQYFGPGTRLTVL.